This TCR beta chain is drawn from a study of T-cell reconstitution after alpha-beta-depleted transplantation in children. Study-wide findings and caveats: Surviving thymic progenitors and recipient T cells were the source of high TCRbeta diversity at day 60 in some patients. Newly made T cells mostly supplied T-cell counts and diversity one year after transplant. There were reportedly several hundred expanded graft clones from which alpha-beta T cells came about two months after transplant.

This sample's TCRbeta library carried unique molecular identifier barcodes. TCRdb ran MiXCR on the PCR reads and lists one entry per CDR3 protein. This sample has just under 250,000 distinct CDR3 sequences, with roughly 23% found just once. To note about this clonotype: The target antigen is unknown.

CDR1 is PRHDT, CDR2 FYEKMQ, per germline (reference sequence). The CDR3 runs 15 residues. With V trimmed by 0 bases and J by 7 bases, 4 bases remained unmatched. The source is a girl aged 2 to 9 with Fanconi anemia, due to receive a stem cell transplant. This chain links TRBV13 with TRBJ2-1; 9 bases match TRBD1. The sample in question was PBMCs, obtained before TCRalphabeta/CD19-depleted stem cell transplant. The CDR3, as DNA: TGTGCCAGCAGCTTAGGGGGACAGGGTCATAATGAGCAGTTCTTC. Its protein is CASSLGGQGHNEQFF. Using reference TRBV13 and TRBJ2-1 for the parts outside the CDR3, the full variable domain is AAGVIQSPRHLIKEKRETATLKCYPIPRHDTVYWYQQGPGQDPQFLISFYEKMQSDKGSIPDRFSAQQFSDYHSELNMSSLELGDSALYFCASSLGGQGHNEQFFGPGTRLTVL.